This T cell receptor beta chain was sequenced for a study of shared clonotypes between healthy human individuals. Study as a whole: CD4 naive and memory got three plates each, CD8 naive two, CD8 memory one.

In the case of this clone: Its antigen is unknown.

Donation came from healthy HIV-negative adults that had no recent acute infections or vaccinations. Study processing details: Without quality scores, immunoSEQ junctional reads could not be filtered like full-length reads. The table came from immunoSEQ multiplex PCR; TCRdb's copy has only in-frame clones and leaves some out. The DNA was the basis for D and trimming; V, J and clone size are from that table. The sample has 1 million to 1.3 million clones, about four fifths seen once. In germline, CDR1 is GTSNPN, CDR2 SVGIG (reference sequence). This CDR3 is 15 amino acids long. After removal of 4 bases from V and 0 bases from J, the junction contained 8 bases not matched to a gene. Overall study findings and caveats: The researchers took only blood, and tissue repertoires probably look different.

The material sequenced was memory CD4+ T cells from PBMCs. Regarding subset: CD45RA-negative fraction. The sequence was collected from a man younger than 30 in good health. Some clones in this sample may be carry-over from other donors' samples. The chain joins TRBV30 to TRBJ1-1, with 7 nucleotides matching TRBD1. CDR3 protein: CAWTLADRLNTEAFF. CDR3 sequence (DNA): TGTGCCTGGACGTTGGCGGACAGGCTGAACACTGAAGCTTTCTTT.